This record covers a single T cell receptor (beta chain). The sample has other DNA sequences that encode this CDR3 too. This table comes from immunoSEQ multiplex PCR, and its TCRdb copy is limited to in-frame clones, with some not included. The sample has 150,000 to 200,000 clones, 80% to 95% seen once. Per the germline V gene, CDR1 is SGHTA and CDR2 is FQGNSA. V was clipped by 1 base and J by 5 bases; unmatched bases: 5. This CDR3 contains 14 residues. This sample is drawn from a study of blood T cell repertoires in COVID-19. V is TRBV7-2 and J is TRBJ2-7; 7 nucleotides align to TRBD2. This TCR was sampled from a man aged 25 to 40 with COVID-19, enrolled during active disease. The specimen sequenced was peripheral blood. CDR3 in DNA: TGTGCCAGCAGCTTAGAGGGAGGGCCTGACGAGCAGTACTTC. Translated, it gives CASSLEGGPDEQYF. Full variable domain (outside the CDR3, taken from reference TRBV7-2 and TRBJ2-7): GAGVSQSPSNKVTEKGKDVELRCDPISGHTALYWYRQSLGQGLEFLIYFQGNSAPDKSGLPSDRFSAERTGGSVSTLTIQRTQQEDSAVYLCASSLEGGPDEQYFGPGTRLTVT.